This T cell receptor beta chain was obtained from a study of T cells after somatic rescue of genetic block. Clones were read by immunoSEQ multiplex PCR, and TCRdb kept only the in-frame ones, dropping some. There are approximately 14,000 clones in the sample; approximately 72% occur only once, and less than 25% lies in the top ten. Germline V CDR1 and CDR2: SGHRS, YFSETQ. Trimming removed 2 bases at V and 5 bases at J, with 13 bases between. There are 15 residues in the CDR3. The receptor comes from a boy younger than 18. The material sequenced was peripheral blood mononuclear cells (PBMCs). The chain joins TRBV5-1 to TRBJ2-2, with D possibly being TRBD1 (6 bases). CDR3 coding DNA: TGCGCCAGCAGCTTCGAGGGGGACAAAACCGGGGAGCTGTTTTTT. It codes for CASSFEGDKTGELFF.